The source of this T cell receptor beta chain is a study of human T cells and chemical hapten exposure (dated by TCRdb to about 2021). About the study as a whole: For sensitization, 2% DPC in acetone was applied to a 2 cm by 2 cm area of upper inner arm skin. The study tracked peripheral blood TCR repertoire changes in vivo during primary and secondary sensitization to the hapten diphenylcyclopropenone (DPC) in alopecia patients. Libraries were combined into a pool for sequencing, and differences in TCR yield between samples came mainly from small differences in library volumes within the pool. Throughout the roughly 26-week study period, patients were also given weekly therapeutic DPC doses on the scalp. Patient blood was sampled pre-sensitization (week 0) and at 2, 6 and about 24 weeks after DPC sensitization. Patch testing was performed on the upper back with Finn chambers containing 0.01% DPC, and the patch tests were scored after 6 days according to International Contact Dermatitis Research Group standards. The mostly female patient cohort included alopecia areata with under or over 50% scalp involvement, alopecia totalis and alopecia universalis. Roughly 30 alopecia patients provided blood for TCR sequencing at one to four time points (pre-sensitization, 2, 6 and 24 weeks).

The library came from RACE. For sequencing, a NextSeq 500 was employed. During library preparation, unique molecular identifiers were attached to individual cDNA molecules so that TCRs could be counted quantitatively and reproducibly. From each blood RNA sample, both TCR alpha and TCR beta chains were sequenced. Per the authors' processing: A median of around 96,000 TCRs per sample was observed, with a range of about 20,000 to 750,000. The Decombinator software suite was used to annotate V, J and CDR3 in the TCR reads. Every sample was subsampled to the same number of TCRs (28,000) for the PS versus PT1 abundance plots. TCRs were defined as expanded if absent before sensitization and observed at least eight times at the 2-week time point. TCRdb passed the public sequencing reads through fastp at Q25 and MiXCR, retaining productive beta sequences. Duplicate CDR3 protein sequences are folded into a single record with the most common DNA and genes. The V and J calls and clone size come from TCRdb's table, not from the authors' own analysis. The sample table holds tens of thousands of distinct CDR3 sequences, of which approximately 9.9% were seen once. Of the sample, more than 3% falls within the top ten clones.

This clonotype was observed a handful of times. The specificity of this receptor is unknown. Within one base of it there is no much larger clone, and no base qualities were kept. Overall study outcomes, separate from this receptor: Patch test score was positively correlated with the number of PT1 expanded TCRs, with significance at thresholds 8, 16 and 32 but not at 4. The number of TCRs above 1 in 1000 frequency did not change with DPC sensitization; there was no evidence of global repertoire structure alterations. After repeated subsampling, the strength of the expansion versus patch-test correlation and the threshold at which it became significant changed. Compared with pre-sensitization or healthy control sets, expanded TCRs formed significantly more large CDR3 similarity clusters, which is consistent with antigen-driven responses. Alopecia, a presumed autoimmune disease, was present in all patients, so the immune response of the patients might differ from that of healthy individuals.

This specimen's time point label, interpreted: pre-sensitization, week 0. The sample's treatment or condition, from its label and the paper: therapeutic diphenylcyclopropenone sensitization with weekly scalp DPC. At each patch-test visit, blood was drawn before the patch test was applied. Patients were considered eligible if aged 18 to 70, diagnosed with alopecia and deemed suitable for DPC therapy, and patients were excluded if pregnant. Unfractionated whole blood was collected in Tempus Blood RNA tubes, and total RNA was extracted from that blood. The CDR3 numbers 17 residues from cysteine through phenylalanine. Of all the DNA, just the CDR3 is kept, 51 bases in frame from base 1. CDR1 and CDR2, looked up from the germline V gene (reference sequence), are SGHKS and YYEKEE. Relative to germline, V is missing 0 bases and J is missing 6 bases, with 13 bases of the junction outside any gene match.

The chain links TRBV5-5 with TRBJ1-2; TRBD1 fits 8 bases in the junction. The specimen was whole blood, collected in connection with sensitization to the hapten diphenylcyclopropenone (DPC). The clonotype originates from a middle-aged woman with alopecia areata. Some clones in this sample may be carry-over from other donors' samples. Here is the DNA: TGTGCCAGCAGCTTGGCCGGTAGCGCAGGACAGGGTAATGGCTACACCTTC. Its amino acids are CASSLAGSAGQGNGYTF.